The clone carrying this T cell receptor beta chain was observed a few times. Its specificity is not known. This specimen belongs to a study of T cell repertoires in cytomegalovirus infection. Findings and caveats of the study: There were carriers of CMV plus the relevant HLA, and cumulative public TCR beta family frequency identified them.

TCRdb passed the reads through MiXCR, listing each CDR3 protein once. The sample lists about 51,000 distinct CDR3 sequences, 20% to 25% occurring once. This CDR3 has 14 amino acids. The junction had 4 bases not matched to a gene; V was cut back by 5 bases and J by 4 bases. CDR1 is SGHVS, CDR2 FQNEAQ, per germline. This receptor was identified in a human donor in good health (CMV status not recorded). Some clones in this sample may be carry-over from other donors' samples. The starting material was CD8+ T cells from cultured PBMCs, obtained from culture after CMV antigen stimulation. The rearrangement joins TRBV7-8 to TRBJ2-2; 7 nucleotides line up with TRBD1. CDR3 amino acids: CASSVGQSTGELFF. The CDR3 nucleotides read TGTGCCAGCAGCGTGGGACAGAGCACCGGGGAGCTGTTTTTT.